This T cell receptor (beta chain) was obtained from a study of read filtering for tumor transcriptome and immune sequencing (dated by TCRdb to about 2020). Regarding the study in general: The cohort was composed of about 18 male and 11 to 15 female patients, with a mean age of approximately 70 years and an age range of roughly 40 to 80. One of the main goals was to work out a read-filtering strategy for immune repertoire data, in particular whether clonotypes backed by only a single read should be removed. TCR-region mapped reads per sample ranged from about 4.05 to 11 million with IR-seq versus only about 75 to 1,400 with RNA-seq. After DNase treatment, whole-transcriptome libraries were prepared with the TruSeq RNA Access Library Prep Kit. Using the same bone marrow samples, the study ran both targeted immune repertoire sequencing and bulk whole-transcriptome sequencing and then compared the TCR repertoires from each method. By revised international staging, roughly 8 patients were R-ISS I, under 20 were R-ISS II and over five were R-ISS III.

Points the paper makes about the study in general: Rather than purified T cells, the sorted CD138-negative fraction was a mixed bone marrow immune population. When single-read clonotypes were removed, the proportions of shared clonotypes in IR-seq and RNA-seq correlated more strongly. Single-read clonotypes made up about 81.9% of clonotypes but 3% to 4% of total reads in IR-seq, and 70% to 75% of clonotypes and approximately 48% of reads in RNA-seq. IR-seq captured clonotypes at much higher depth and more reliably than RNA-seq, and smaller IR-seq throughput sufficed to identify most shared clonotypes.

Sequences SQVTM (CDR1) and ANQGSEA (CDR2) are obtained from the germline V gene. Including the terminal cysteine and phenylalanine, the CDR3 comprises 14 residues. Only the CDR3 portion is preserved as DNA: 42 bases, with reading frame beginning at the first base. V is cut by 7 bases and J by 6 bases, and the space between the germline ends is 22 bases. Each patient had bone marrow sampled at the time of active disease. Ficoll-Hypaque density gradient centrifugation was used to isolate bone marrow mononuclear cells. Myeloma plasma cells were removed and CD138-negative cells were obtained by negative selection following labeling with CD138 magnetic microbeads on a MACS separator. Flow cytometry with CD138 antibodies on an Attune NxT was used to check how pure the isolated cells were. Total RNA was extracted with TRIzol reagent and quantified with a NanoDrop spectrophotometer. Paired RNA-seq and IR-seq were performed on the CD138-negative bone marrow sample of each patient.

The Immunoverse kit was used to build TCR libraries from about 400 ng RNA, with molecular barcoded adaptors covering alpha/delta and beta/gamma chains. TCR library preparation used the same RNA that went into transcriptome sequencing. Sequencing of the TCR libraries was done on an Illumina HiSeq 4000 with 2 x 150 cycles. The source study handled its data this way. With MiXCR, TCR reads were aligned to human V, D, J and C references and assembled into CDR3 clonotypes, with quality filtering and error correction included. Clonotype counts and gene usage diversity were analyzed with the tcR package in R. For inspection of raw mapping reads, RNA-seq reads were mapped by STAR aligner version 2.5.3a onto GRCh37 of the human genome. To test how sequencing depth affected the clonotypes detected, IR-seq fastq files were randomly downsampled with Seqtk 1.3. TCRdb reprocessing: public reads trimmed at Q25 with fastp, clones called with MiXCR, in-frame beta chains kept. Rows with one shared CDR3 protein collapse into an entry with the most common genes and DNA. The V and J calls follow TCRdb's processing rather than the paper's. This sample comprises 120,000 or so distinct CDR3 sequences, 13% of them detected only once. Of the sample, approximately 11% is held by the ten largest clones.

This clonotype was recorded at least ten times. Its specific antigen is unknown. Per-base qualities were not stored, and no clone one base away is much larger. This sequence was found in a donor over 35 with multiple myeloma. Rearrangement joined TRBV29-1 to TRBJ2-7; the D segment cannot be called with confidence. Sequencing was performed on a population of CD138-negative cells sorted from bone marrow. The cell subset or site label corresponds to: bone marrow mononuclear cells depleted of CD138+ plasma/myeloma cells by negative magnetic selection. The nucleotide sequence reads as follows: TGCAGCGCCCTAGGACCAGACCAGAGGAGCGAGCAGTACTTC. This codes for CSALGPDQRSEQYF.